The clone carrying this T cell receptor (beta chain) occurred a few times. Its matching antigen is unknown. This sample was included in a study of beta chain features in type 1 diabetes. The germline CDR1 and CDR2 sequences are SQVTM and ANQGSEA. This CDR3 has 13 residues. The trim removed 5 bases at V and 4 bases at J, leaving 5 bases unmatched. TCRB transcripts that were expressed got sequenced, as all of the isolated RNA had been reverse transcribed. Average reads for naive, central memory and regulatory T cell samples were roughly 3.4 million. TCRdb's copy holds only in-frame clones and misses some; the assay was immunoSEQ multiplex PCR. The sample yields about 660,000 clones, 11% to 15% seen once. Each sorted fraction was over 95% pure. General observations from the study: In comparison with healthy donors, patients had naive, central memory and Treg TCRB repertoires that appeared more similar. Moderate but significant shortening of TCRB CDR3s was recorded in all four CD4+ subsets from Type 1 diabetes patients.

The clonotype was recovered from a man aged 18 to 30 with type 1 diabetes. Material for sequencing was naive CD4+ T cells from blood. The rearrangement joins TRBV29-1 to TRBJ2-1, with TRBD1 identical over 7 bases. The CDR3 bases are TGCAGCGTTAAGGGGGCTGGATACAATGAGCAGTTCTTC. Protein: CSVKGAGYNEQFF.